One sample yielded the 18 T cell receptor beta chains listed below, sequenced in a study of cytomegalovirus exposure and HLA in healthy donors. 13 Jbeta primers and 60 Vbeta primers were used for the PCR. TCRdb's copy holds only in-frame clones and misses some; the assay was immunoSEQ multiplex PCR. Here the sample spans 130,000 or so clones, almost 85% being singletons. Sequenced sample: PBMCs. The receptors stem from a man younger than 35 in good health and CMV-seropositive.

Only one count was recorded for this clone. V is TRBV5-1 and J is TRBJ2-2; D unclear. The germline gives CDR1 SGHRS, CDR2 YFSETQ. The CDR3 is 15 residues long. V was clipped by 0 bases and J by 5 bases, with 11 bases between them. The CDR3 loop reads CASSLALADTGELFF. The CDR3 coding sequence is TGCGCCAGCAGCTTGGCATTAGCCGATACCGGGGAGCTGTTTTTT.

CDR3 nucleotides: TGTGCCAGCAGCCCGGGACTAGCGGGAGGGCCTAACTTAGCCGATGAGCAGTTCTTC. Protein: CASSPGLAGGPNLADEQFF. The rearrangement links TRBV9 to TRBJ2-1; 16 positions agree with TRBD2. The germline V gene encodes CDR1 SGDLS and CDR2 YYNGEE. V dropped 4 bases and J dropped 8; count of bases not matched to a gene: 15. This CDR3 is built from 19 residues. Full variable domain (missing parts from reference TRBV9 and TRBJ2-1): DSGVTQTPKHLITATGQRVTLRCSPRSGDLSVYWYQQSLDQGLQFLIQYYNGEERAKGNILERFSAQQFPDLHSELNLSSLELGDSALYFCASSPGLAGGPNLADEQFFGPGTRLTVL.

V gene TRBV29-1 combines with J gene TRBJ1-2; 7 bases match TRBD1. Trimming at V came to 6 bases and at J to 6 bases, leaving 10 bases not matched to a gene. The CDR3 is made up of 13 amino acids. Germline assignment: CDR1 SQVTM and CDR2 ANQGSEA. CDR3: CSVNRQGSDGYTF. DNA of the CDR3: TGCAGCGTCAATAGACAGGGCTCCGATGGCTACACCTTC.

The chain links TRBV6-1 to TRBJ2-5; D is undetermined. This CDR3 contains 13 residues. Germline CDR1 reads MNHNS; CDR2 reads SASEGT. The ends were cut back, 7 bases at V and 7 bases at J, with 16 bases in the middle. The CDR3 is CASTPGYPGTQYF. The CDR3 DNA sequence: TGTGCCAGCACCCCCGGGTACCCGGGGACCCAGTACTTC.

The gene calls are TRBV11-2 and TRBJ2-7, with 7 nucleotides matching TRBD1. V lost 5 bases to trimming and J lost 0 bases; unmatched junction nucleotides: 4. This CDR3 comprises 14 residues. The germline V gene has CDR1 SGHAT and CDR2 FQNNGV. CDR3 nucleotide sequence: TGTGCCAGCAGCCCCGGGACAGCCTCCTACGAGCAGTACTTC. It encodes CASSPGTASYEQYF. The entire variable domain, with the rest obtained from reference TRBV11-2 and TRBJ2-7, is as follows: EAGVAQSPRYKIIEKRQSVAFWCNPISGHATLYWYQQILGQGPKLLIQFQNNGVVDDSQLPKDRFSAERLKGVDSTLKIQPAKLEDSAVYLCASSPGTASYEQYFGPGTRLTVT.

CDR3 loop: CASSLRWAGLAGELFF. The CDR3, as DNA: TGTGCCAGCAGCTTACGGTGGGCGGGTCTGGCCGGGGAGCTGTTTTTT. V is TRBV7-2 and J is TRBJ2-2; D might be TRBD2 (5 bases). Germline V CDR1 and CDR2: SGHTA, FQGNSA. The CDR3 runs to 16 residues. Trimming took 2 bases from V and 6 from J, leaving 16 bases between them.

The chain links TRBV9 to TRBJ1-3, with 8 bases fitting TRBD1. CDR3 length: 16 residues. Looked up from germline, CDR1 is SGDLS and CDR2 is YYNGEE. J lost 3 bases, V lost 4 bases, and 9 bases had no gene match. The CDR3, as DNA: TGTGCCAGCAGCCCGAGGACAGGGAAAGATGGAAACACCATATATTTT. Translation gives CASSPRTGKDGNTIYF.

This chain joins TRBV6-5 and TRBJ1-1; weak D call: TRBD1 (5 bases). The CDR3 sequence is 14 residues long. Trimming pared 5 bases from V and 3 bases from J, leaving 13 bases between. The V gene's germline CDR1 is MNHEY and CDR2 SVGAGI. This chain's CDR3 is CASSELGGYTEAFF. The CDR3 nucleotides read TGTGCCAGCAGTGAACTCGGGGGATACACTGAAGCTTTCTTT.

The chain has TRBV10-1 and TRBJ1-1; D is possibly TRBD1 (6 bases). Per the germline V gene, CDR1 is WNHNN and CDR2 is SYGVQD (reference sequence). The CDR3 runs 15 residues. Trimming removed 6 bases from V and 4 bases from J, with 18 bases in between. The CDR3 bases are TGCGCCAGCAGGCCAGATCCAGGGGTTGCCACTGAAGCTTTCTTT. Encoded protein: CASRPDPGVATEAFF.

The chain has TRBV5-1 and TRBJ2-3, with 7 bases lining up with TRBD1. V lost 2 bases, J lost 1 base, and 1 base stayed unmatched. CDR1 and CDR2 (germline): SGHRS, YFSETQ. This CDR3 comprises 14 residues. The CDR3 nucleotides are TGCGCCAGCAGCTTTGGACAGGGCACAGATACGCAGTATTTT. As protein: CASSFGQGTDTQYF.

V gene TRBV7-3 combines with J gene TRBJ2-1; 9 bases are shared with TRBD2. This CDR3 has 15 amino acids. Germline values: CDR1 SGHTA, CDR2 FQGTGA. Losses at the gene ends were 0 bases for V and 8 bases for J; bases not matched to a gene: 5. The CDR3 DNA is TGTGCCAGCAGCTTAACTAGCGGGAGTCCCCATGAGCAGTTCTTC. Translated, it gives CASSLTSGSPHEQFF.

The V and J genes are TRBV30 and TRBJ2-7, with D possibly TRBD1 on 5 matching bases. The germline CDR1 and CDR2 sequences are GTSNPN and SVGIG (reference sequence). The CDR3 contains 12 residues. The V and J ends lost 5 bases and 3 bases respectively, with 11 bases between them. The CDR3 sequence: CAWDRSLYEQYF. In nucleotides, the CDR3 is TGTGCCTGGGACAGATCCCTCTACGAGCAGTACTTC.

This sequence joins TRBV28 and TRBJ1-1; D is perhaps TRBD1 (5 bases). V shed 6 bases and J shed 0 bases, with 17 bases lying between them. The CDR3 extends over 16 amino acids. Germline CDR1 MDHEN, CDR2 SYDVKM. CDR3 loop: CASSHPRAQMNTEAFF. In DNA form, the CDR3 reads TGTGCCAGCAGCCATCCCAGGGCCCAGATGAACACTGAAGCTTTCTTT.

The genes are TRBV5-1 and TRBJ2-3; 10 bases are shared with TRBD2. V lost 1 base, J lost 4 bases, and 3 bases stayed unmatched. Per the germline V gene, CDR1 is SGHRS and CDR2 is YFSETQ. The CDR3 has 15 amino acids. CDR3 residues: CASSLTSGDADTQYF. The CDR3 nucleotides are TGCGCCAGCAGCTTGACTAGCGGGGATGCAGATACGCAGTATTTT.

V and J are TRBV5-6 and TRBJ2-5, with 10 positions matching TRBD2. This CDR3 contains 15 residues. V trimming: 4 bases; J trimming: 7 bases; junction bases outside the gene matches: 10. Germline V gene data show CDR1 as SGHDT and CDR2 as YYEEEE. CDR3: CASSARTSGWGTQYF. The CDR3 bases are TGTGCCAGCAGCGCCCGGACTAGCGGTTGGGGGACCCAGTACTTC.

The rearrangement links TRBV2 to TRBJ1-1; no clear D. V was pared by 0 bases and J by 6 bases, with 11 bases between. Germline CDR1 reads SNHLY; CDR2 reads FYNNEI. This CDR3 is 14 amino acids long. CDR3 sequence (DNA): TGTGCCAGCAGTGAAGCCGGAGGGATAGCTGAAGCTTTCTTT. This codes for CASSEAGGIAEAFF. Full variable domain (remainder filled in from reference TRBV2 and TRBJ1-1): EPEVTQTPSHQVTQMGQEVILRCVPISNHLYFYWYRQILGQKVEFLVSFYNNEISEKSEIFDDQFSVERPDGSNFTLKIRSTKLEDSAMYFCASSEAGGIAEAFFGQGTRLTVV.

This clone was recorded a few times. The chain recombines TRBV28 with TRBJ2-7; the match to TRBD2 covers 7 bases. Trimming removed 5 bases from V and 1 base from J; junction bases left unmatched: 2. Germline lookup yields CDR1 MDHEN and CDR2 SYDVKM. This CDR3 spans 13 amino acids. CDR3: CASSNGGSYEQYF. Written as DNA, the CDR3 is TGTGCCAGCAGTAACGGGGGGTCCTACGAGCAGTACTTC. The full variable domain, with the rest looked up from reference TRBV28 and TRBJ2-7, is DVKVTQSSRYLVKRTGEKVFLECVQDMDHENMFWYRQDPGLGLRLIYFSYDVKMKEKGDIPEGYSVSREKKERFSLILESASTNQTSMYLCASSNGGSYEQYFGPGTRLTVT.

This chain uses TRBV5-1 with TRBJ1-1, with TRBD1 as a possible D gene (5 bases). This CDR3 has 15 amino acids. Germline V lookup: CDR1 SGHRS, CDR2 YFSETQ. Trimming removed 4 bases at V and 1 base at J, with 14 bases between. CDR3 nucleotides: TGCGCCAGCAGCGCCGGACACGGCCAGAACACTGAAGCTTTCTTT. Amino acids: CASSAGHGQNTEAFF.